The 3 T cell receptor beta chains presented below share a single source sample, sequenced in a study of tumor-infiltrating lymphocytes in primary liver carcinoma. Germline DNA was also extracted, and blood RNA was taken from unsorted whole blood. A constant-region primer served to make TCR beta cDNA from about 0.5 ug total RNA. Employing slightly modified ARM-PCR, three nested multiplex PCR rounds were run, and these gave rise to the TCR beta libraries. Running around 9 cycles apiece, the first two PCR rounds relied on TRBV1-TRBV30 forward primers together with a C-beta reverse primer. MiXCR, run by TCRdb on the multiplex PCR reads, gives a single entry per CDR3 protein. Here the sample spans 190,000 or so distinct CDR3 sequences, less than 70% being singletons. What was sequenced was peripheral blood. The receptors shown here come from a woman in her sixties or seventies with primary liver carcinoma and hepatitis B virus infection.

This clonotype was recorded at least ten times. The rearrangement links TRBV4-1 to TRBJ2-7; D unclear. Germline CDR1 MGHRA, CDR2 YSYEKL. This CDR3 is built from 16 residues. Trimming shortened V by 3 bases and J by 4 bases, and 19 bases separated the two germline ends. CDR3: CASSQNLPPPGYEQYF. CDR3 bases: TGCGCCAGCAGCCAGAACCTCCCTCCACCCGGGTACGAGCAGTACTTC.

On this clonotype itself: A junction boundary mismatches the germline segment, possibly from a read error. The J gene is TRBJ2-4, the V gene TRBV4-2; TRBD1 aligns across 7 bases. The CDR3 length is 18 residues. Germline V lookup: CDR1 LGHNA, CDR2 YNFKEQ. CDR3 protein: CASSQSYTTGTAKSIQYF. The CDR3 region has the DNA TGTGCCAGCAGCCAATCCTACACAACGGGGACAGCCAAAAGCATTCAGTACTTC.

On this clonotype: The junction departs from germline at one end; a sequencing error may be responsible. The chain recombines TRBV6-1 with TRBJ2-1, with 7 bases lining up with TRBD2. Germline V gene sequence: CDR1 MNHNS, CDR2 SASEGT. The CDR3 length is 14 residues. This CDR3 reads CASLPSGPYDEQFF. The CDR3 region has the DNA TGTGCCAGCCTCCCTAGCGGCCCCTACGATGAGCAGTTCTTC.